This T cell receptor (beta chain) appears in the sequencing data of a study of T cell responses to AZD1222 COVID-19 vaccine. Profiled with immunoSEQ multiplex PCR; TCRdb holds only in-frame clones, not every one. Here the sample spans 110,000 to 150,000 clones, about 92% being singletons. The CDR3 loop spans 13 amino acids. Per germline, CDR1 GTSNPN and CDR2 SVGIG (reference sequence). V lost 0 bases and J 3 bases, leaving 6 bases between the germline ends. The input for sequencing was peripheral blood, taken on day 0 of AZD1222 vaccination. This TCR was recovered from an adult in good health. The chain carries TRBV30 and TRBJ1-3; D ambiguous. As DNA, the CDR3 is TGTGCCTGGAGTGTGGCAGGTGGAAACACCATATATTTT. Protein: CAWSVAGGNTIYF.